This TCR beta chain emerged from a study of regulatory T cells in long-lasting Graves disease. Germline CDR1 and CDR2: LGHDT and YNNKEL (reference sequence). V trimming: 4 bases; J trimming: 6 bases; junction bases outside the gene matches: 8. The CDR3 runs 15 residues. Sample time point: persistent/refractory GD, antithyroid drugs over 5 years with positive TRAb. Extracted RNA from PBMCs served as the source of the TCR library. Construction of TCR beta libraries relied on iRepertoire HTBI primers and on Arm-PCR targeting CDR3 regions. TCRdb re-called the multiplex PCR reads with MiXCR, one entry per CDR3 protein. This table has fewer than 450,000 distinct CDR3 sequences, around a quarter appearing once. In its sample, this clonotype was seen many times.

J is TRBJ2-2 and V is TRBV3-1; 7 bases are a match to TRBD1. The source is a female donor with Graves disease. This sample comprised peripheral blood mononuclear cells (PBMCs), obtained when the disease was refractory, from a patient treated with antithyroid drugs. DNA for the CDR3: TGTGCCAGCAGCCTTTTCAGACAGGGTTCCGGGGAGCTGTTTTTT. Translated, it gives CASSLFRQGSGELFF.